A selection of T cell receptor beta chains follows, all from one sample in a study of human T cells and chemical hapten exposure. MiXCR, run by TCRdb on the RACE reads, gives a single entry per CDR3 protein. The data show about 290,000 distinct CDR3 sequences, roughly 7.7% seen once. This material consisted of whole blood, taken in connection with sensitization to the hapten diphenylcyclopropenone (DPC). These receptors all stem from a man between 18 and 35 years old with alopecia areata. Some clones in this sample may be carry-over from other donors' samples. Each CDR3 is given with its conserved first and last residue. The order of the fields is J gene, CDR3 length, clone size, V gene, D gene, CDR3 protein, CDR3 DNA. D genes are given only for firm matches. Clone size appears in some rows only: once, few, many, or a class for an expanded clone.

j_call: TRBJ1-1; cdr3_length: 15; clone_size: few; v_call: TRBV27; d_call: -; cdr3_aa: CASSLNGVRGTEAFF; cdr3_nt: TGTGCCAGCAGTTTAAATGGGGTCCGGGGCACTGAAGCTTTCTTT
j_call: TRBJ1-4; cdr3_length: 11; clone_size: -; v_call: TRBV2; d_call: -; cdr3_aa: CASSVGMVLFF; cdr3_nt: TGTGCCAGCAGTGTGGGGATGGTACTGTTTTTT
j_call: TRBJ2-3; cdr3_length: 14; clone_size: many; v_call: TRBV2; d_call: -; cdr3_aa: CASSEHETLDTQYF; cdr3_nt: TGTGCCAGCAGTGAACACGAGACCCTCGATACGCAGTATTTT
j_call: TRBJ2-7; cdr3_length: 13; clone_size: -; v_call: TRBV20-1; d_call: TRBD1; cdr3_aa: CSAPGQGANEQYF; cdr3_nt: TGCAGTGCCCCGGGACAGGGGGCAAACGAGCAGTACTTC
j_call: TRBJ2-1; cdr3_length: 15; clone_size: -; v_call: TRBV6-6; d_call: -; cdr3_aa: CASSHYRDQLREQFF; cdr3_nt: TGTGCCAGCAGCCATTACCGGGACCAGCTCCGTGAGCAGTTCTTC
j_call: TRBJ2-2; cdr3_length: 14; clone_size: -; v_call: TRBV24-1; d_call: -; cdr3_aa: CATSERRETGELFF; cdr3_nt: TGTGCCACCAGTGAGCGGAGGGAAACCGGGGAGCTGTTTTTT
j_call: TRBJ1-4; cdr3_length: 15; clone_size: few; v_call: TRBV7-2; d_call: -; cdr3_aa: CASSLMRGGNEKLFF; cdr3_nt: TGTGCCAGCAGCTTAATGAGGGGCGGGAATGAAAAACTGTTTTTT
j_call: TRBJ2-2; cdr3_length: 15; clone_size: many; v_call: TRBV24-1; d_call: -; cdr3_aa: CATSDPKINTGELFF; cdr3_nt: TGTGCCACCAGTGATCCCAAGATCAACACCGGGGAGCTGTTTTTT
j_call: TRBJ2-1; cdr3_length: 15; clone_size: -; v_call: TRBV7-2; d_call: -; cdr3_aa: CASSPSGLRVNEQFF; cdr3_nt: TGTGCCAGCAGCCCCTCGGGGTTGCGGGTAAATGAGCAGTTCTTC
j_call: TRBJ1-2; cdr3_length: 13; clone_size: many; v_call: TRBV5-1; d_call: -; cdr3_aa: CASSWGARYGYTF; cdr3_nt: TGCGCCAGCAGCTGGGGGGCGCGGTATGGCTACACCTTC
j_call: TRBJ1-6; cdr3_length: 14; clone_size: -; v_call: TRBV7-9; d_call: -; cdr3_aa: CASSFGYRNSPLHF; cdr3_nt: TGTGCCAGCAGCTTCGGCTACCGGAATTCACCCCTCCACTTT
j_call: TRBJ1-3; cdr3_length: 18; clone_size: few; v_call: TRBV4-3; d_call: -; cdr3_aa: CASSQERGLGAAGNTIYF; cdr3_nt: TGCGCCAGCAGCCAAGAAAGGGGTCTGGGGGCGGCGGGAAACACCATATATTTT
j_call: TRBJ1-1; cdr3_length: 14; clone_size: -; v_call: TRBV6-1; d_call: -; cdr3_aa: CASSEALHLTEAFF; cdr3_nt: TGTGCCAGCAGTGAAGCGCTTCACTTGACTGAAGCTTTCTTT
j_call: TRBJ1-1; cdr3_length: 13; clone_size: many; v_call: TRBV5-1; d_call: TRBD1; cdr3_aa: CASTQGAGTEAFF; cdr3_nt: TGCGCCAGTACTCAGGGGGCAGGGACTGAAGCTTTCTTT
j_call: TRBJ2-3; cdr3_length: 16; clone_size: -; v_call: TRBV4-3; d_call: -; cdr3_aa: CASSQDRGGGTDTQYF; cdr3_nt: TGCGCCAGCAGCCAAGATAGAGGGGGAGGCACAGATACGCAGTATTTT
j_call: TRBJ1-3; cdr3_length: 16; clone_size: -; v_call: TRBV28; d_call: -; cdr3_aa: CASSFARSRAGNTIYF; cdr3_nt: TGTGCCAGCAGTTTCGCTCGAAGCCGGGCCGGAAACACCATATATTTT
j_call: TRBJ1-1; cdr3_length: 13; clone_size: -; v_call: TRBV27; d_call: TRBD1; cdr3_aa: CASSIDRVTEAFF; cdr3_nt: TGTGCCAGCAGTATAGACAGGGTTACTGAAGCTTTCTTT
j_call: TRBJ2-1; cdr3_length: 15; clone_size: -; v_call: TRBV11-2; d_call: -; cdr3_aa: CASRRVGASAHEQFF; cdr3_nt: TGTGCCAGCCGCCGGGTGGGAGCTAGCGCTCATGAGCAGTTCTTC
j_call: TRBJ2-7; cdr3_length: 16; clone_size: -; v_call: TRBV18; d_call: TRBD1; cdr3_aa: CASSPGGTGASYEQYF; cdr3_nt: TGTGCCAGCTCACCTGGCGGGACAGGGGCGTCATACGAGCAGTACTTC
j_call: TRBJ1-5; cdr3_length: 12; clone_size: few; v_call: TRBV28; d_call: TRBD1; cdr3_aa: CASKGANQPQHF; cdr3_nt: TGTGCCAGCAAGGGGGCTAATCAGCCCCAGCATTTT
j_call: TRBJ2-5; cdr3_length: 11; clone_size: few; v_call: TRBV27; d_call: -; cdr3_aa: CASRAPETQYF; cdr3_nt: TGTGCCAGCAGGGCCCCAGAGACCCAGTACTTC
j_call: TRBJ2-3; cdr3_length: 15; clone_size: few; v_call: TRBV6-6; d_call: TRBD2; cdr3_aa: CASSFSGGRTDTQYF; cdr3_nt: TGTGCCAGCAGTTTTAGCGGGGGGCGCACAGATACGCAGTATTTT
j_call: TRBJ1-2; cdr3_length: 13; clone_size: -; v_call: TRBV20-1; d_call: TRBD1; cdr3_aa: CSAVGQGALGYTF; cdr3_nt: TGCAGTGCTGTAGGACAGGGGGCGCTGGGCTACACCTTC
j_call: TRBJ2-4; cdr3_length: 12; clone_size: few; v_call: TRBV12-3/TRBV12-4; d_call: -; cdr3_aa: CASSLLQAIQYF; cdr3_nt: TGTGCCAGCAGTTTGTTACAGGCCATTCAGTACTTC